A selection of T cell receptor beta chains follows, all from one sample in a study of blood T cell repertoires in COVID-19. Profiling relied on immunoSEQ multiplex PCR, and the TCRdb table lists in-frame clones only, not all of them. Altogether approximately 300,000 clones are present, more than 75% being singletons, with the ten largest covering around 1.7%. What was sequenced was peripheral blood. Source of these receptors: a woman in her forties or fifties with acute or convalescent COVID-19. The conserved cysteine and the conserved F or W are not part of the CDR3 here.

cdr3_length j_call v_call cdr3_aa
13 TRBJ2-7 TRBV28 ASSLSGQGSHEQY
14 TRBJ2-1 TRBV7-2 ASSLVFAGSYNEQF
12 TRBJ1-2 TRBV9 ASSARGTGYGYT
16 TRBJ2-6 TRBV28 ASSMGGQIASGANVLT
13 TRBJ1-4 TRBV27 ASRLLGLSNEKLF
12 TRBJ2-7 TRBV11-3 ASSLVAGSREQY
10 TRBJ2-1 TRBV27 ASSVTSNEQF
14 TRBJ2-3 TRBV15 ATSRAGLAGTDTQY
11 TRBJ2-7 TRBV28 ASSFEGAYEQY
12 TRBJ1-5 TRBV5-4 ASSLAGGDQPQH
12 TRBJ2-5 TRBV5-1 ASSTGTGRETQY
12 TRBJ1-2 TRBV5-8 ASSQTDRYYGYT